This T cell receptor (beta chain) was found in a study of blood T cell repertoires in COVID-19. Whole-study context: Material from acute and convalescent COVID-19 was sourced from the United States, Italy and Spain. T cells, B-cell-depleted T cells, or PBMCs supplied cDNA or gDNA.

This clone was counted a single time. In the original workflow: Nucleated cell counts were estimated from reference gene primer amplification. Sequencing was performed with immunoSEQ multiplex PCR; in TCRdb, only in-frame clones are kept and a portion is missing. The V and J calls and clone size are taken from that table; D and trimming were inferred from the DNA. The sample has about 150,000 clones, approximately 80% seen once. V shed 3 bases, J shed 2 bases, and the junction held 2 bases outside the gene matches. CDR1 MNHEY and CDR2 SMNVEV come from the germline V gene (reference sequence). The CDR3 spans 14 residues.

The chain combines TRBV27 with TRBJ2-3; TRBD1 matches at 7 bases. This TCR was recovered from a woman in her forties or fifties in a cohort sampled during active or convalescent COVID-19. Sequencing was carried out using peripheral blood. CDR3 amino acids: CASSFEGATDTQYF. CDR3 bases: TGTGCCAGCAGTTTTGAGGGGGCCACAGATACGCAGTATTTT.